This TCR beta chain was sequenced in a study of T-cell reconstitution after alpha-beta-depleted transplantation in children. Preparation of the TCRbeta library involved a method that used unique molecular identifiers. TCRdb re-derived calls from the PCR reads in MiXCR, one entry per CDR3 protein. The sample includes 150,000 to 250,000 distinct CDR3 sequences, approximately 15% of them seen just once. Per the germline V gene, CDR1 is DFQATT and CDR2 is SNEGSKA (reference sequence). The V and J ends lost 6 bases and 3 bases respectively, with 10 bases between them. The CDR3 runs 12 residues. This clonotype was found many times.

The chain uses TRBV20-1 and TRBJ2-3, with unresolved D. This receptor was identified in a human donor who donated a stem cell graft to a child with acute lymphoblastic leukemia. The source material was PBMCs from the stem cell graft donor, sampled from the stem cell graft. In DNA, the CDR3 is TGCAGTGCCCTTGGCAGGACAGATACGCAGTATTTT. It encodes CSALGRTDTQYF.